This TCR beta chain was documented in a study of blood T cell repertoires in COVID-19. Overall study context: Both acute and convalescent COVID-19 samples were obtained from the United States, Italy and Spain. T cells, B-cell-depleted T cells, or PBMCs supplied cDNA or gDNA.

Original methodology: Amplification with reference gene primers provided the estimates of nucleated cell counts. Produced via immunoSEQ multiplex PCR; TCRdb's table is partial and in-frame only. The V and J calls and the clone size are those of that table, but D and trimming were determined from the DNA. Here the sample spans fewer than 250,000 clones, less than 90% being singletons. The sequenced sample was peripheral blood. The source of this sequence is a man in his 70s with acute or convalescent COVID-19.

CDR3 region: CASSEAGRAYNEQFF. DNA for the CDR3: TGTGCCAGCAGTGAAGCGGGGCGCGCCTACAATGAGCAGTTCTTC. V is TRBV25-1 and J is TRBJ2-1; D is perhaps TRBD2 (6 bases). Trimming removed 2 bases from V and 2 bases from J, with 10 bases in between. Germline V gene data show CDR1 as MGHDK and CDR2 as SYGVNS. This CDR3 is built from 15 residues.